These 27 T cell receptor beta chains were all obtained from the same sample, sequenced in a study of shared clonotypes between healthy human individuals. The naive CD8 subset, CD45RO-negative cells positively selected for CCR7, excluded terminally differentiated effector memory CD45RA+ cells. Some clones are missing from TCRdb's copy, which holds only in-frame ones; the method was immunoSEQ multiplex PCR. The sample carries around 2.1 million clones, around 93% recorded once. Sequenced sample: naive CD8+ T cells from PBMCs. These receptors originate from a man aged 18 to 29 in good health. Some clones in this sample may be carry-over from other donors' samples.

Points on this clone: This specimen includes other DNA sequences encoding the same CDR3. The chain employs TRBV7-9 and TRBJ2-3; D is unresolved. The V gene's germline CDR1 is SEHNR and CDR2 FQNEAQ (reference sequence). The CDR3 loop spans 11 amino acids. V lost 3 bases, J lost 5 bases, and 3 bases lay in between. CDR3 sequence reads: CASSFLDTQYF. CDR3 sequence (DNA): TGTGCCAGCAGCTTTTTAGATACGCAGTATTTT.

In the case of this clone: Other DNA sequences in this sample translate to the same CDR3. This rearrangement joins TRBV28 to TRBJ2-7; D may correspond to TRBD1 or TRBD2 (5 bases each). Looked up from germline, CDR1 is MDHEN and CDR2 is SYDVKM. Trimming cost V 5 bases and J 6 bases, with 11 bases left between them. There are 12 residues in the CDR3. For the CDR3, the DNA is TGTGCCAGCAGTCGGGGCGCGTCCGAGCAGTACTTC. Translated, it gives CASSRGASEQYF. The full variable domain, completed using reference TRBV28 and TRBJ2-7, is DVKVTQSSRYLVKRTGEKVFLECVQDMDHENMFWYRQDPGLGLRLIYFSYDVKMKEKGDIPEGYSVSREKKERFSLILESASTNQTSMYLCASSRGASEQYFGPGTRLTVT.

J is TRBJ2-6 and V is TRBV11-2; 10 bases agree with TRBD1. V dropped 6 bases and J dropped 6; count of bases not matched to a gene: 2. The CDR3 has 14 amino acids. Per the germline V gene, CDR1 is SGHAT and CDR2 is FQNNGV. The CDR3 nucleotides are TGTGCCAGCAGGACAGGGGGCGAGGCCAACGTCCTGACTTTC. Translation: CASRTGGEANVLTF. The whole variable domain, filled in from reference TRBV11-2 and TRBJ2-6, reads EAGVAQSPRYKIIEKRQSVAFWCNPISGHATLYWYQQILGQGPKLLIQFQNNGVVDDSQLPKDRFSAERLKGVDSTLKIQPAKLEDSAVYLCASRTGGEANVLTFGAGSRLTVL.

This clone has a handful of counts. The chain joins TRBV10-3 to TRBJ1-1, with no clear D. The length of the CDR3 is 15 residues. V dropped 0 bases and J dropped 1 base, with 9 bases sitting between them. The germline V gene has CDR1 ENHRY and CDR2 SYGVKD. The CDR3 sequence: CAISESNSKNTEAFF. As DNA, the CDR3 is TGTGCCATCAGTGAGTCCAACAGCAAGAACACTGAAGCTTTCTTT.

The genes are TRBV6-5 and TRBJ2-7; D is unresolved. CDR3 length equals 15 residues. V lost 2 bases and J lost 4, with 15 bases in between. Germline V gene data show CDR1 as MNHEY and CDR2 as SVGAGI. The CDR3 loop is CASSYDRVNPYEQYF. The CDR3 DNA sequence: TGTGCCAGCAGTTACGATCGGGTCAACCCATACGAGCAGTACTTC.

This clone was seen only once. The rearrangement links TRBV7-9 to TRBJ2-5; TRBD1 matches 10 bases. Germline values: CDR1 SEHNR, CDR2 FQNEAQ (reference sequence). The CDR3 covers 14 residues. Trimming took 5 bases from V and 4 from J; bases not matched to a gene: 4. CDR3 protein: CASSARQGAETQYF. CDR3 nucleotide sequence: TGTGCCAGCAGCGCTAGACAGGGGGCAGAGACCCAGTACTTC.

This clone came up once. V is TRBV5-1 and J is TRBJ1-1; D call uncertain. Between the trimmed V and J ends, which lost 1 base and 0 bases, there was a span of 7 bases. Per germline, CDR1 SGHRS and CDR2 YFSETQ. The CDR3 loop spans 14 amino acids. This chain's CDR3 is CASSLLKMNTEAFF. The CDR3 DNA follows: TGCGCCAGCAGCTTGCTGAAGATGAACACTGAAGCTTTCTTT.

The CDR3 coding sequence is TGTGCCAGCAGCTTTGCCGCAGGGAGCTCCTACGAGCAGTACTTC. Protein sequence: CASSFAAGSSYEQYF. The chain uses TRBV7-8 and TRBJ2-7; D tentatively fits TRBD1 or TRBD2 (5 bases each). Trimming took 3 bases from V and 0 from J, leaving 12 bases between them. The CDR3 totals 15 residues. CDR1 and CDR2 from the germline V gene are SGHVS and FQNEAQ. Filled out from reference TRBV7-8 and TRBJ2-7, the complete variable domain reads GAGVSQSPRYKVAKRGQDVALRCDPISGHVSLFWYQQALGQGPEFLTYFQNEAQLDKSGLPSDRFFAERPEGSVSTLKIQRTQQEDSAVYLCASSFAAGSSYEQYFGPGTRLTVT.

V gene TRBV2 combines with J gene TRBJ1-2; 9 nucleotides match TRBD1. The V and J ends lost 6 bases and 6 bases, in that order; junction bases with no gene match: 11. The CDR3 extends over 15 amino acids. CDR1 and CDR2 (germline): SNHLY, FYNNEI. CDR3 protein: CASSLTGGSRHGYTF. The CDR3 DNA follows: TGTGCCAGCAGCCTAACAGGGGGCAGCCGGCATGGCTACACCTTC.

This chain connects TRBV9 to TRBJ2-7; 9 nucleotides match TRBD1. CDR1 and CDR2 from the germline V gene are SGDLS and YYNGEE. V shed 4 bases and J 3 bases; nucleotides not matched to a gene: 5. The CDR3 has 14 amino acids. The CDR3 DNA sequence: TGTGCCAGCAGCTTGGGGACAGGGCGCTACGAGCAGTACTTC. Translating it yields CASSLGTGRYEQYF.

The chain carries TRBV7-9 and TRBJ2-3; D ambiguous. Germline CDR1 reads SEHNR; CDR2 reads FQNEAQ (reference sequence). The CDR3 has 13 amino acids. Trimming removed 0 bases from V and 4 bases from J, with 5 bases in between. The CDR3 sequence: CASSLAHPDTQYF. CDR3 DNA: TGTGCCAGCAGCTTAGCGCACCCAGATACGCAGTATTTT. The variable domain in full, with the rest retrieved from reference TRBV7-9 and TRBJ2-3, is DTGVSQNPRHKITKRGQNVTFRCDPISEHNRLYWYRQTLGQGPEFLTYFQNEAQLEKSRLLSDRFSAERPKGSFSTLEIQRTEQGDSAMYLCASSLAHPDTQYFGPGTRLTVL.

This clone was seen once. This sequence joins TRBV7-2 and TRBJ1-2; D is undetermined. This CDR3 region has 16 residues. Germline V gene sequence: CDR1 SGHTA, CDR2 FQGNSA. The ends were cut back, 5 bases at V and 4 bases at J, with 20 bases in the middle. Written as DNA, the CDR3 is TGTGCCAGCAGCCCTCCATCTAGCAGGACGCGCTATGGCTACACCTTC. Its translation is CASSPPSSRTRYGYTF.

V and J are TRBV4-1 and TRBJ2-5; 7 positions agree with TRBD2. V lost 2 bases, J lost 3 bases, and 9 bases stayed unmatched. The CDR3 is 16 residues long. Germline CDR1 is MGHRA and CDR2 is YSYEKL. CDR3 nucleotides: TGCGCCAGCAGCCAAAGAGGACTAGAGAAAAAAGAGACCCAGTACTTC. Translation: CASSQRGLEKKETQYF.

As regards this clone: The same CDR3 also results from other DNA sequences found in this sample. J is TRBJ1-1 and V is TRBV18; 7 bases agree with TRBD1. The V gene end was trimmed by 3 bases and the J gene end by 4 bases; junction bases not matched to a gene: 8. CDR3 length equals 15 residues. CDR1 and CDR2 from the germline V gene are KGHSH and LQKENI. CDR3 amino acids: CASSPWDSSITEAFF. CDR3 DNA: TGTGCCAGCTCACCCTGGGACAGCTCCATCACTGAAGCTTTCTTT.

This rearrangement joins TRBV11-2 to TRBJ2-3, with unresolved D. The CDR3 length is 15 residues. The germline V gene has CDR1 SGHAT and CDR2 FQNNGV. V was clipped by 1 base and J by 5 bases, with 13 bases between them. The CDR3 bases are TGTGCCAGCAGCTTAGTACGGAACATAGAAGATACGCAGTATTTT. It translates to CASSLVRNIEDTQYF.

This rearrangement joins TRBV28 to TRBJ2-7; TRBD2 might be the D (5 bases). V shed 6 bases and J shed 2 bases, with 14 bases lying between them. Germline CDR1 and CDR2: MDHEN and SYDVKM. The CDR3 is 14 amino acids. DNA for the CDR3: TGTGCCAGCAGCTCCGGCCTAGCTCCCTACGAGCAGTACTTC. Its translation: CASSSGLAPYEQYF.

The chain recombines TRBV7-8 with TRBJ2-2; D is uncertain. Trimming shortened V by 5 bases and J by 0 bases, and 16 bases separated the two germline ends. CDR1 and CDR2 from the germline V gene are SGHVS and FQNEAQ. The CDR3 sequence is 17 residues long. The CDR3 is CASSPRVTNPNTGELFF. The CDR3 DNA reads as TGTGCCAGCAGCCCCCGTGTCACGAACCCGAACACCGGGGAGCTGTTTTTT.

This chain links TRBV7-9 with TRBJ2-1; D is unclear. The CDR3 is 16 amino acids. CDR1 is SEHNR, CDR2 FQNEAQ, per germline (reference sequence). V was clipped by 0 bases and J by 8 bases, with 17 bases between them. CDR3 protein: CASSLAQWATADEQFF. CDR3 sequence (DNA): TGTGCCAGCAGCTTAGCGCAGTGGGCTACCGCGGATGAGCAGTTCTTC.

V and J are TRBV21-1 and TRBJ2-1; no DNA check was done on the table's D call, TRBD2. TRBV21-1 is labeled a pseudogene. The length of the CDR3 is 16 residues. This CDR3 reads CASSKRLAGDTNEQFF. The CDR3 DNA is TGTGCCAGCAGCAAAAGGCTAGCGGGAGACACAAATGAGCAGTTCTTC.

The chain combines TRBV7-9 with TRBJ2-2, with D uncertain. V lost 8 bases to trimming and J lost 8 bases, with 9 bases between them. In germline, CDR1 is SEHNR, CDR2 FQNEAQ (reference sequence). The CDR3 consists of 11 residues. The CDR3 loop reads CASDPRGELFF. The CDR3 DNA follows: TGTGCCAGCGACCCCAGAGGGGAGCTGTTTTTT.

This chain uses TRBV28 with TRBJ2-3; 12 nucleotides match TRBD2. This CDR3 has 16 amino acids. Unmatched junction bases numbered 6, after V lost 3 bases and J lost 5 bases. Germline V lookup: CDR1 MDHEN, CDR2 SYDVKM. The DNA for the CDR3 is TGTGCCAGCAGTTTCAGGACTAGCGGGATTAGAGATACGCAGTATTTT. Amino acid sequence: CASSFRTSGIRDTQYF.

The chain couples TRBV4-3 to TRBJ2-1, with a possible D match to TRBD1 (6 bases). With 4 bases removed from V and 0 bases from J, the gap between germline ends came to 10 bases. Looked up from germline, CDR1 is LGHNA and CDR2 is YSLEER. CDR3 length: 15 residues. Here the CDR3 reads CASSPGEPSYNEQFF. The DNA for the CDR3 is TGCGCCAGCAGCCCAGGGGAACCCTCCTACAATGAGCAGTTCTTC.

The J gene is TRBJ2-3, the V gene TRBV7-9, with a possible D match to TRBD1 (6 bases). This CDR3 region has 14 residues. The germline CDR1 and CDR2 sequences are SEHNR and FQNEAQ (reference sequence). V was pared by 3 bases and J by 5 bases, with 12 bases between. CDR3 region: CASSFSTGRDTQYF. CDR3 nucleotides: TGTGCCAGCAGCTTCTCGACAGGTAGAGATACGCAGTATTTT.

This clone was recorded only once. In DNA, the CDR3 is TGTGCCAGCAGCCGCCCCCCGGCAGGGCCCCTATCCTCCTACAATGAGCAGTTCTTC. Translating it yields CASSRPPAGPLSSYNEQFF. The chain combines TRBV7-9 with TRBJ2-1; TRBD1 might be the D (5 bases). The CDR3 totals 19 residues. In germline, CDR1 is SEHNR, CDR2 FQNEAQ (reference sequence). The V end lost 5 bases, the J end lost 0 bases, and 23 bases lay between the germline ends.

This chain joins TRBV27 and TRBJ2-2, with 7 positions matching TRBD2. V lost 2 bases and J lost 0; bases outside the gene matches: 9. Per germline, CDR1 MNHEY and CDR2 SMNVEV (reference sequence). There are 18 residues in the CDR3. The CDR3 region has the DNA TGTGCCAGCAGTTTACGGGACTTCGCGGGAGCGAACACCGGGGAGCTGTTTTTT. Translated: CASSLRDFAGANTGELFF.

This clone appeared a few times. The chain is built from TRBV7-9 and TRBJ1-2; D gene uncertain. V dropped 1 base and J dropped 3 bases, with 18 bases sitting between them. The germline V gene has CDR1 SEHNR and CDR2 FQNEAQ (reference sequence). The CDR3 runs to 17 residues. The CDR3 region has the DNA TGTGCCAGCAGCTTAGATGGAGCAGACCCCACGCACTATGGCTACACCTTC. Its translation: CASSLDGADPTHYGYTF.

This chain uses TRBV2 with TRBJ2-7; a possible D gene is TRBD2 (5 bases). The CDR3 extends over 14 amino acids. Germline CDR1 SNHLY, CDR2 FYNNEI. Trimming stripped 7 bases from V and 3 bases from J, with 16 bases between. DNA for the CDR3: TGTGCCAGCAATCCGGCCCTTCGGGGCTACGAGCAGTACTTC. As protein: CASNPALRGYEQYF.